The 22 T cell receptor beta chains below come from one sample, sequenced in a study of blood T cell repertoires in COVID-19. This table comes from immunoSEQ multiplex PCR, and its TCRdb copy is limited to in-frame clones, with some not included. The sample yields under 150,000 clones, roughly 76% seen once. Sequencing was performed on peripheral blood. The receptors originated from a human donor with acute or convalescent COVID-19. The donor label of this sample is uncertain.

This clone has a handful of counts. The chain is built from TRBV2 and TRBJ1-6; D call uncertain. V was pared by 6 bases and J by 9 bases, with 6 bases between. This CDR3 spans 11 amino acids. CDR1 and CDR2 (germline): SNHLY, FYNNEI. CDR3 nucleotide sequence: TGTGCCAGCAGGGAGGGTTCACCCCTCCACTTT. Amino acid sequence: CASREGSPLHF.

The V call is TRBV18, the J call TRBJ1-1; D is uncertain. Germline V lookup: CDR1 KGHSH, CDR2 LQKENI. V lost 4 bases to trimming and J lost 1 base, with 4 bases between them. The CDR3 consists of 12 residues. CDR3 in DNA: TGTGCCAGCTCACTCGGGAACACTGAAGCTTTCTTT. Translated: CASSLGNTEAFF.

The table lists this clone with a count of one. Here the CDR3 reads CASSSRDRGFGEQFF. The DNA for the CDR3 is TGTGCCAGCAGCTCCCGGGACAGGGGGTTTGGTGAGCAGTTCTTC. The chain uses TRBV7-9 and TRBJ2-1, with 11 bases matching TRBD1. Trimming removed 4 bases from V and 9 bases from J; junction bases left unmatched: 8. The CDR3 covers 15 residues. Germline lookup yields CDR1 SEHNR and CDR2 FQNEAQ (reference sequence).

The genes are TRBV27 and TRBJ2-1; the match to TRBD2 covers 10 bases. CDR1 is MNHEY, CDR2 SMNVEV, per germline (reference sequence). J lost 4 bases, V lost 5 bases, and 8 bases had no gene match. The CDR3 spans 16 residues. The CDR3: CASSPRTSGWYNEQFF. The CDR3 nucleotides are TGTGCCAGCAGTCCTCGGACTAGCGGTTGGTACAATGAGCAGTTCTTC.

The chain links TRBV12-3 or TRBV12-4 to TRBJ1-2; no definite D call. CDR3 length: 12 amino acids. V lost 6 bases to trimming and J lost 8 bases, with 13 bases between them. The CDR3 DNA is TGTGCCAGCAGCCCAGACATAGGCGGCTACACCTTC. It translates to CASSPDIGGYTF.

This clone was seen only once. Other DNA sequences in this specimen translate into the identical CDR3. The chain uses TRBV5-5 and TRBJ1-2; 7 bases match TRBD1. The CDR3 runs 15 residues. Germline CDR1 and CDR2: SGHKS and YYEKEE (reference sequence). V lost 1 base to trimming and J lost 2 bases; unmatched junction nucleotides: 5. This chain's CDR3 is CASSLSDRANYGYTF. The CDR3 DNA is TGTGCCAGCAGCTTGAGCGACAGGGCCAACTATGGCTACACCTTC. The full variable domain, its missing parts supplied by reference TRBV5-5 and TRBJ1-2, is DAGVTQSPTHLIKTRGQQVTLRCSPISGHKSVSWYQQVLGQGPQFIFQYYEKEERGRGNFPDRFSARQFPNYSSELNVNALLLGDSALYLCASSLSDRANYGYTFGSGTRLTVV.

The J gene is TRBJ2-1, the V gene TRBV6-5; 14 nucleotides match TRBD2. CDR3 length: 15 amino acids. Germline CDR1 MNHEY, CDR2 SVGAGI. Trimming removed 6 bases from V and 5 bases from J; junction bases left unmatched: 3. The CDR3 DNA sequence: TGTGCCAGCAGAAGACTAGCGGGGGGGCACAATGAGCAGTTCTTC. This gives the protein CASRRLAGGHNEQFF.

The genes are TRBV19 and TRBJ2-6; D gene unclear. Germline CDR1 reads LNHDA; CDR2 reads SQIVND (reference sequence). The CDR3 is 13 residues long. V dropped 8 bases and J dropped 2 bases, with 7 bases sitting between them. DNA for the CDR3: TGTGCCAGTGGTGCGACTGGGGCCAACGTCCTGACTTTC. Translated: CASGATGANVLTF.

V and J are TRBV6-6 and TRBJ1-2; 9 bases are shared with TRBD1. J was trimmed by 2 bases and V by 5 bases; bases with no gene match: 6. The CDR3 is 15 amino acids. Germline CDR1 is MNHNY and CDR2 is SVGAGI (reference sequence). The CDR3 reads CASSTPQGANYGYTF. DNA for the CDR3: TGTGCCAGCAGTACTCCACAGGGGGCCAACTATGGCTACACCTTC.

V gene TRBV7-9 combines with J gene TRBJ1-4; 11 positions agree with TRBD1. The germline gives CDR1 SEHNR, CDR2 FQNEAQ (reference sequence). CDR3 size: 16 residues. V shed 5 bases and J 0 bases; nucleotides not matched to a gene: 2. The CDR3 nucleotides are TGTGCCAGCAGCCTGGGACAGGGGGCAACTAATGAAAAACTGTTTTTT. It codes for CASSLGQGATNEKLFF.

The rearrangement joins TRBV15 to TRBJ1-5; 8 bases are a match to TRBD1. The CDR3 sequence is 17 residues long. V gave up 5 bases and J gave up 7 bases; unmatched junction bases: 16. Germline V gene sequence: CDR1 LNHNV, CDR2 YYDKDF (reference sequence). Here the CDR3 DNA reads TGTGCCACCAGCCGAACGGTAAAGACAGGGGTTGGCCAGCCCCAGCATTTT. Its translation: CATSRTVKTGVGQPQHF.

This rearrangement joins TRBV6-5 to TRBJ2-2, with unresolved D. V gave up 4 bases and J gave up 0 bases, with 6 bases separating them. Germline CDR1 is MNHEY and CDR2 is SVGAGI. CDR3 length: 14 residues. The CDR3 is CASSFDTNTGELFF. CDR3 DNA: TGTGCCAGCAGTTTTGACACGAACACCGGGGAGCTGTTTTTT.

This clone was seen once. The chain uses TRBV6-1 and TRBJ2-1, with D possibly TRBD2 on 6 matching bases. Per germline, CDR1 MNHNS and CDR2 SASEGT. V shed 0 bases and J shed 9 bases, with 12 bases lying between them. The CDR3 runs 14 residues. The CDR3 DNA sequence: TGTGCCAGCAGTGAAGCGAGGTGGAGGGGTGAGCAGTTCTTC. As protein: CASSEARWRGEQFF.

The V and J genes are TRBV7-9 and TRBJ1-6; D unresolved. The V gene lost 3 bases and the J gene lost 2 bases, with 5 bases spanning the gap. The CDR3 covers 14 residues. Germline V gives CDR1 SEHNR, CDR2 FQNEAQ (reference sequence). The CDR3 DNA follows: TGTGCCAGCAGCTTCGCGACCTATAATTCACCCCTCCACTTT. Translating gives CASSFATYNSPLHF.

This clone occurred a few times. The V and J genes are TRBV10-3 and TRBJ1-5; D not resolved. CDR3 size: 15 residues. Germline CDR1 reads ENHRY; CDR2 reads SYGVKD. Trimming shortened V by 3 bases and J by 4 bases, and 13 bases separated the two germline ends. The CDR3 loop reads CAISDGSATNQPQHF. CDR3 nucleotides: TGTGCCATCAGTGACGGGAGTGCCACAAATCAGCCCCAGCATTTT.

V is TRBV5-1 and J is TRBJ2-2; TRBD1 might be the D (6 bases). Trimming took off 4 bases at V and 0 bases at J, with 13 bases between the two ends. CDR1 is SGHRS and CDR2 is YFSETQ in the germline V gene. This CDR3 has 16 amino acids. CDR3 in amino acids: CASSPDRLANTGELFF. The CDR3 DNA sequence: TGCGCCAGCAGCCCAGACAGGCTCGCGAACACCGGGGAGCTGTTTTTT.

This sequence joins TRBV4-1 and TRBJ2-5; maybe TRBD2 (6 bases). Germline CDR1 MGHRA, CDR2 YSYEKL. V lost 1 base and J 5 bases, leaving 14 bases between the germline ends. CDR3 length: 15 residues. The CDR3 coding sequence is TGCGCCAGCAGCCAAGGGACGACGGGAGCGGAGACCCAGTACTTC. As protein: CASSQGTTGAETQYF.

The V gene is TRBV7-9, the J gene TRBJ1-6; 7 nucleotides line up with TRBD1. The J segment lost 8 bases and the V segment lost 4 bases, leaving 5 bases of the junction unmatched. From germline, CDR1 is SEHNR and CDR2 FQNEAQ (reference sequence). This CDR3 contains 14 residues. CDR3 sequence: CASSYDRADSPLHF. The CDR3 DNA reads TGTGCCAGCAGCTATGACAGGGCGGATTCACCCCTCCACTTT. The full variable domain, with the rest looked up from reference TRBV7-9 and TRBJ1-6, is DTGVSQNPRHKITKRGQNVTFRCDPISEHNRLYWYRQTLGQGPEFLTYFQNEAQLEKSRLLSDRFSAERPKGSFSTLEIQRTEQGDSAMYLCASSYDRADSPLHFGNGTRLTVT.

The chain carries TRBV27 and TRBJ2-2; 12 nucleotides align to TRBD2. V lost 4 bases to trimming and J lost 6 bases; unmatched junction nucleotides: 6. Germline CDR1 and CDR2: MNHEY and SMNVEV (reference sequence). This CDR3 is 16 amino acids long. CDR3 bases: TGTGCCAGCAGTTCCTGGACTAGCGGGGCCGCCGGGGAGCTGTTTTTT. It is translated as CASSSWTSGAAGELFF.

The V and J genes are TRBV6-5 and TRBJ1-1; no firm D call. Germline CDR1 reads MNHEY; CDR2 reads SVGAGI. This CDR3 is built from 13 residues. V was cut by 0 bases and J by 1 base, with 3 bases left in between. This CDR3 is CASSYSANTEAFF. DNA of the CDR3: TGTGCCAGCAGTTACTCAGCGAACACTGAAGCTTTCTTT.

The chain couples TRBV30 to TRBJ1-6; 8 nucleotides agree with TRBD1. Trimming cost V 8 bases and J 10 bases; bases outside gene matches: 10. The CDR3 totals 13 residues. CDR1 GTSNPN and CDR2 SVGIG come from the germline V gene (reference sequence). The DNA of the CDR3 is TGTGCCCGCGACAGGGGAAACGGATCACCCCTCCACTTT. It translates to CARDRGNGSPLHF.

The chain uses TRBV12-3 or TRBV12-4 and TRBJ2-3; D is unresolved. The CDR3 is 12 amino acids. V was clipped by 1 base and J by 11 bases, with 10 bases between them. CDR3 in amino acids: CASSLGPLEQYF. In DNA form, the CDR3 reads TGTGCCAGCAGTTTAGGGCCCCTAGAGCAGTATTTT.